A single sample gave rise to the 6 T cell receptor beta chains below, sequenced in a study of T cells in localized non-small cell lung cancer (TCRdb year 2020). The library was generated by the immunoSEQ multiplex PCR assay. TCRdb limited this immuneACCESS table to in-frame rearrangements with V and J called. A share of clones is missing; checked studies link under half to unresolved V genes, and the rest is unexplained. This sample has tens of thousands of clones in its table, and 90% to 95% of those were observed once. Of the sample, approximately 10% falls within the top ten clones. This sample comprised PBMCs, obtained before any cancer treatment. These receptors originate from a woman between 35 and 70 years old with stage II lung adenocarcinoma.

The V gene is TRBV19, the J gene TRBJ2-5; 8 bases agree with TRBD2. The V gene's germline CDR1 is LNHDA and CDR2 SQIVND (reference sequence). The trim removed 3 bases at V and 5 bases at J, leaving 5 bases unmatched. This CDR3 is built from 14 residues. CDR3 sequence: CASSIGLAQETQYF. CDR3 in DNA: TGTGCCAGTAGTATCGGACTAGCCCAGGAGACCCAGTACTTC.

The chain recombines TRBV28 with TRBJ1-5, with no clear D. CDR1 is MDHEN, CDR2 SYDVKM, per germline. The CDR3 loop spans 14 amino acids. The CDR3 DNA is TGTGGGGTCAGCCTCTTTGGCGGCAATCAGCCCCAGCATTTT. This translates into CGVSLFGGNQPQHF. Together with reference TRBV28 and TRBJ1-5, the CDR3 gives the full variable domain: DVKVTQSSRYLVKRTGEKVFLECVQDMDHENMFWYRQDPGLGLRLIYFSYDVKMKEKGDIPEGYSVSREKKERFSLILESASTNQTSMYLCGVSLFGGNQPQHFGDGTRLSIL.

This clone was recorded a few times. The rearrangement uses TRBV14 and TRBJ1-1; no clear D. From germline, CDR1 is SGHDN and CDR2 FVKESK. Trimming removed 2 bases from V and 1 base from J, with 11 bases in between. The CDR3 runs to 15 residues. CDR3: CASSQTTAWNTEAFF. The CDR3, as DNA: TGTGCCAGCAGCCAAACGACGGCCTGGAACACTGAAGCTTTCTTT.

The chain is built from TRBV6-6 and TRBJ1-1; 9 bases map to TRBD1. The CDR3 extends over 15 amino acids. The V gene end was trimmed by 2 bases and the J gene end by 6 bases; junction bases not matched to a gene: 7. The V gene's germline CDR1 is MNHNY and CDR2 SVGAGI (reference sequence). The CDR3 DNA is TGTGCCAGCAGTTACAGATGGACAGGGGATGCTGAAGCTTTCTTT. Translation: CASSYRWTGDAEAFF.

The CDR3 is CASSEGTPGRGNEQFF. In nucleotides, the CDR3 is TGTGCCAGCAGTGAAGGGACACCTGGGCGAGGTAATGAGCAGTTCTTC. The chain has TRBV6-1 and TRBJ2-1; perhaps TRBD1 as D (5 bases). CDR1 and CDR2 from the germline V gene are MNHNS and SASEGT. The CDR3 totals 16 residues. Deletions cut 1 base from V and 7 bases from J, with 17 bases between.

The rearrangement links TRBV5-1 to TRBJ2-3; D possibly corresponds to TRBD2 (5 bases). Trimming stripped 6 bases from V and 0 bases from J, with 8 bases between. CDR1 and CDR2 (germline): SGHRS, YFSETQ. The CDR3 has 13 amino acids. Here the CDR3 reads CASTRGSTDTQYF. In DNA form, the CDR3 reads TGCGCCAGCACCCGAGGGAGCACAGATACGCAGTATTTT. Looking up the rest from reference TRBV5-1 and TRBJ2-3 gives the full variable domain: KAGVTQTPRYLIKTRGQQVTLSCSPISGHRSVSWYQQTPGQGLQFLFEYFSETQRNKGNFPGRFSGRQFSNSRSEMNVSTLELGDSALYLCASTRGSTDTQYFGPGTRLTVL.